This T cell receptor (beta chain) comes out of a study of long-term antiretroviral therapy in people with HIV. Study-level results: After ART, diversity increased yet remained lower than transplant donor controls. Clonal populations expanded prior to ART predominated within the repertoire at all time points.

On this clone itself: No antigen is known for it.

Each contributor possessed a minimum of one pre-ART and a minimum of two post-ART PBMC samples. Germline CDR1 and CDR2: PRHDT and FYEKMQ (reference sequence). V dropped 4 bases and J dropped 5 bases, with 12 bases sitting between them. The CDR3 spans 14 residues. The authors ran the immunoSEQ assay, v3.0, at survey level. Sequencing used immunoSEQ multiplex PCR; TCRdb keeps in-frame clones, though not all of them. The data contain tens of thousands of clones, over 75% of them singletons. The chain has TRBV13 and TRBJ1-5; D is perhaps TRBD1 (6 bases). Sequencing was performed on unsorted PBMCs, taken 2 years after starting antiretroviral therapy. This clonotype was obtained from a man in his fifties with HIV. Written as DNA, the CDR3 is TGTGCCAGCAGCTACACAGGGAACGATCAGCCCCAGCATTTT. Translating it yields CASSYTGNDQPQHF.